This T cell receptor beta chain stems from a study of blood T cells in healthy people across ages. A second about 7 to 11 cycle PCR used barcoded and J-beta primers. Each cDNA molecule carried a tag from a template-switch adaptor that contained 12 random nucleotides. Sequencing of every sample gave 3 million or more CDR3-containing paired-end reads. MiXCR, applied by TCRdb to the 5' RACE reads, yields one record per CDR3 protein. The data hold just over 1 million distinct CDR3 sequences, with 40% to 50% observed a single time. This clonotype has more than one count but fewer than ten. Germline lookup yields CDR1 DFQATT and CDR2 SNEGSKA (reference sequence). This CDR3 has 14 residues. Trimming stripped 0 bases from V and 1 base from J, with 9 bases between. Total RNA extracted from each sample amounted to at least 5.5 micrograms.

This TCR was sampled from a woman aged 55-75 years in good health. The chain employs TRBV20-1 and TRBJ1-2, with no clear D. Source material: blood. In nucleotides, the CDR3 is TGCAGTGCTAGAGACCTAACATTTAACTATGGCTACACCTTC. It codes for CSARDLTFNYGYTF.